This T cell receptor (beta chain) is drawn from a study of immune evolution from preneoplasia to lung adenocarcinoma. This clone showed up just a few times. Its antigen remains unknown. The same CDR3 is also encoded by other DNA sequences in this sample. This CDR3 spans 15 amino acids. Germline values: CDR1 SGHTA, CDR2 FQGNSA. V dropped 5 bases and J dropped 2; count of bases not matched to a gene: 5. The repertoire was sequenced with immunoSEQ multiplex PCR; TCRdb's copy has only in-frame clones and lacks some. Here the sample spans thousands of clones, around four fifths being singletons. Study-level results: Top clone frequencies peaked in normal lung, apparently declining through invasive adenocarcinoma.

Input material: FFPE minimally invasive lung adenocarcinoma tissue. The chain is built from TRBV7-2 and TRBJ2-7; TRBD2 matches at 11 bases. The receptor was derived from a person between 45 and 75 years old with lung adenocarcinoma. The CDR3 is CASSPRLAGPYEQYF. The DNA for the CDR3 is TGTGCCAGCAGCCCCCGACTAGCGGGGCCCTACGAGCAGTACTTC.